This entry lists 14 T cell receptor beta chains sequenced from one sample in a study of T-cell reconstitution after alpha-beta-depleted transplantation in children. The authors prepared the TCRbeta library with unique molecular identifiers. MiXCR, applied by TCRdb to the PCR reads, yields one record per CDR3 protein. The data contain 200,000 to 300,000 distinct CDR3 sequences, approximately 12% of them singletons. The starting material was PBMCs from the stem cell graft donor, obtained from the stem cell graft. The source of these receptors is a human donor who donated a stem cell graft to a child with acute lymphoblastic leukemia.

This clonotype was found many times. The chain is built from TRBV29-1 and TRBJ2-1; D not resolved. CDR1 is SQVTM and CDR2 is ANQGSEA in the germline V gene. The V end lost 6 bases, the J end lost 2 bases, and 17 bases lay between the germline ends. The CDR3 contains 15 residues. The CDR3: CSVTHPRPTYNEQFF. The CDR3 DNA reads as TGCAGCGTCACACATCCTCGCCCGACCTACAATGAGCAGTTCTTC.

Ten or more counts support this clonotype. J is TRBJ2-2 and V is TRBV4-3; 7 nucleotides align to TRBD1. This CDR3 comprises 15 residues. J gave up 7 bases and V 0 bases, and 5 bases lay outside the gene matches. CDR1 is LGHNA and CDR2 is YSLEER in the germline V gene. CDR3 residues: CASSQEGQGVGELFF. The CDR3 DNA reads TGCGCCAGCAGCCAAGAAGGCCAGGGGGTCGGGGAGCTGTTTTTT.

At least ten counts were recorded for this clonotype. The CDR3 spells CASTLSREGTEAFF. CDR3 DNA: TGTGCCAGCACCCTAAGCAGGGAGGGCACTGAAGCTTTCTTT. The rearrangement links TRBV27 to TRBJ1-1, with D tentatively TRBD1 (5 bases). V was cut by 7 bases and J by 4 bases, with 16 bases left in between. From germline, CDR1 is MNHEY and CDR2 SMNVEV (reference sequence). This CDR3 is 14 amino acids long.

This clonotype appeared many times. The chain carries TRBV20-1 and TRBJ1-4, with 8 bases lining up with TRBD1. Germline CDR1 reads DFQATT; CDR2 reads SNEGSKA (reference sequence). V lost 1 base to trimming and J lost 12 bases; unmatched junction nucleotides: 16. The CDR3 totals 16 residues. Here the CDR3 DNA reads TGCAGTGCTAGAGCTGTAGGGGGACAGGTCAATTTTGAACTGTTTTTT. This codes for CSARAVGGQVNFELFF.

In this sample, this clonotype turned up a few times. The genes are TRBV9 and TRBJ2-3; the D is unclear. There are 16 residues in the CDR3. Germline lookup yields CDR1 SGDLS and CDR2 YYNGEE. V gave up 0 bases and J gave up 2 bases, with 13 bases separating them. CDR3 region: CASSVGKVLSTDTQYF. In nucleotides, the CDR3 is TGTGCCAGCAGCGTAGGGAAGGTTCTTTCCACAGATACGCAGTATTTT.

This clonotype was recorded at least ten times. This chain links TRBV12-3 or TRBV12-4 with TRBJ1-3; 9 nucleotides agree with TRBD1. The CDR3 totals 15 residues. Losses at the gene ends were 5 bases for V and 5 bases for J; bases not matched to a gene: 7. The CDR3 coding sequence is TGTGCCAGCAGTCCGGGACAGGGCAATCGAAACACCATATATTTT. Residues: CASSPGQGNRNTIYF.

This clonotype has at least ten counts. The chain couples TRBV10-3 to TRBJ1-2; D may be TRBD1 (6 bases). This CDR3 region has 16 residues. Trimming removed 7 bases from V and 0 bases from J, with 18 bases in between. Per germline, CDR1 ENHRY and CDR2 SYGVKD. CDR3 coding DNA: TGTGCCATCAACGGCGTCGGACAGCACGCTAACTATGGCTACACCTTC. Its protein product is CAINGVGQHANYGYTF.

This clonotype appeared many times. The V and J genes are TRBV10-3 and TRBJ1-6, with a weak D call TRBD1 (6 bases). Germline CDR1 ENHRY, CDR2 SYGVKD. Deletions cut 2 bases from V and 7 bases from J, with 18 bases between. CDR3 length equals 17 residues. CDR3 DNA: TGTGCCATCAGTGAGCTAGGGGGGACGGCCCCGAATTCACCCCTCCACTTT. Translation: CAISELGGTAPNSPLHF.

This clonotype was recorded many times. The chain carries TRBV10-3 and TRBJ2-7; 7 bases match TRBD1. This CDR3 has 16 amino acids. Germline V gene data show CDR1 as ENHRY and CDR2 as SYGVKD. With V trimmed by 8 bases and J by 2 bases, 15 bases remained unmatched. DNA of the CDR3: TGTGCCATCGCAGGGGGAAGGGGGACAGCGGCCTACGAGCAGTACTTC. It encodes CAIAGGRGTAAYEQYF.

This clonotype was seen ten or more times. The chain uses TRBV7-2 and TRBJ2-3, with TRBD2 matching over 10 bases. This CDR3 region has 17 residues. Per the germline V gene, CDR1 is SGHTA and CDR2 is FQGNSA. The V gene end was trimmed by 2 bases and the J gene end by 3 bases; junction bases not matched to a gene: 8. CDR3 in DNA: TGTGCCAGCAGCTTATTGTCTAGCGGGGGACGTACAGATACGCAGTATTTT. Its protein is CASSLLSSGGRTDTQYF.

This clonotype was picked up many times. The chain couples TRBV12-3 or TRBV12-4 to TRBJ2-3; tentatively, D is TRBD1 (7 bases). The CDR3 has 15 amino acids. V was cut by 5 bases and J by 1 base, with 13 bases left in between. CDR3 nucleotides: TGTGCCAGCAGTCCCAGGGGGGACGGCACAGATACGCAGTATTTT. Translated: CASSPRGDGTDTQYF.

In its sample, this clonotype was seen many times. DNA of the CDR3: TGTGCCAGCAGCTTAGATAGCAGGGAGAGAATTAACACCATATATTTT. This translates into CASSLDSRERINTIYF. This sequence joins TRBV7-8 and TRBJ1-3, with D perhaps matching TRBD1 (5 bases). Germline assignment: CDR1 SGHVS and CDR2 FQNEAQ. CDR3 length: 16 residues. V lost 1 base, J lost 7 bases, and 17 bases lay in between.

This clonotype was detected many times. The CDR3, as DNA: TGTGCCAGCACCACCTCGACCCCGGGACAGGGGGCAATCGCCGGGGAGCTGTTTTTT. Translated: CASTTSTPGQGAIAGELFF. This chain joins TRBV6-2 or TRBV6-3 and TRBJ2-2; 12 bases line up with TRBD1. This CDR3 spans 19 amino acids. The V and J ends lost 7 bases and 6 bases, in that order; junction bases with no gene match: 18. Germline CDR1 is MNHEY and CDR2 is SVGEGT.

This clonotype was counted many times. The chain is built from TRBV4-2 and TRBJ2-3; 9 nucleotides agree with TRBD1. The trim removed 2 bases at V and 6 bases at J, leaving 6 bases unmatched. The germline gives CDR1 LGHNA, CDR2 YNFKEQ. The CDR3 covers 15 residues. CDR3 sequence (DNA): TGTGCCAGCAGCCAACGACAGGGGGAGAGTGATACGCAGTATTTT. It is translated as CASSQRQGESDTQYF.